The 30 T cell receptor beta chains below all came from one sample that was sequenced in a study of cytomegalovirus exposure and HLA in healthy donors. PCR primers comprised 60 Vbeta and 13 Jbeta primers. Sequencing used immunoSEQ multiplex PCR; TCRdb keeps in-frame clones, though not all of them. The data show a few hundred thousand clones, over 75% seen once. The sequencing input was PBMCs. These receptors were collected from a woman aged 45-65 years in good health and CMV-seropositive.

CDR3 sequence reads: CASSLMGGRDTQYF. The DNA of the CDR3 is TGTGCCAGCAGCCTGATGGGGGGAAGAGATACGCAGTATTTT. The chain carries TRBV5-4 and TRBJ2-3; D perhaps matches TRBD2 (6 bases). The germline V gene encodes CDR1 SGHNT and CDR2 YYREEE (reference sequence). CDR3 length: 14 residues. Between the trimmed V and J ends, which lost 4 bases and 5 bases, there was a span of 14 bases.

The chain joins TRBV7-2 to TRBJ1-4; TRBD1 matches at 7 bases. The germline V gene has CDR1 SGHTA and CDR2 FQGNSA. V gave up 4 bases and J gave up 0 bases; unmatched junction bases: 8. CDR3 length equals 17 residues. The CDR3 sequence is CASSSDRDSATNEKLFF. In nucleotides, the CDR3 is TGTGCCAGCAGCTCTGACAGGGACTCTGCAACTAATGAAAAACTGTTTTTT.

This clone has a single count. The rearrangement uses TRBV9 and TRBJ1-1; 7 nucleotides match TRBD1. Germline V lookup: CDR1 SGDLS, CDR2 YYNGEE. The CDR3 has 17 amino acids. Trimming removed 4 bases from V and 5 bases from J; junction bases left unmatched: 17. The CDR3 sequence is CASSPARQGGRGTEAFF. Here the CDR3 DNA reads TGTGCCAGCAGCCCAGCCCGCCAGGGGGGCAGAGGGACTGAAGCTTTCTTT.

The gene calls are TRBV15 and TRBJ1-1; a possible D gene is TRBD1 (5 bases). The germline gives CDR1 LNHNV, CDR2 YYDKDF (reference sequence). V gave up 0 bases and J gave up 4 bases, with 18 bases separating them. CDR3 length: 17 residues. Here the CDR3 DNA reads TGTGCCACCAGCAGAGATCTAGGCGGGGCGGGGGGCACTGAAGCTTTCTTT. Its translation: CATSRDLGGAGGTEAFF.

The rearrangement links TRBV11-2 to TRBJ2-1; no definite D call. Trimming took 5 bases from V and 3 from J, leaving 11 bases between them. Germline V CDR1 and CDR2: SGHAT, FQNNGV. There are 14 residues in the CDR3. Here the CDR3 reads CASSTSPGYNEQFF. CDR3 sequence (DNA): TGTGCCAGCAGCACATCCCCAGGCTACAATGAGCAGTTCTTC.

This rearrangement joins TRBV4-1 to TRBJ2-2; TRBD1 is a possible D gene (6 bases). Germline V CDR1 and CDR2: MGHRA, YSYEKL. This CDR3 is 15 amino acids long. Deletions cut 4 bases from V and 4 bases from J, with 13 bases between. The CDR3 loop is CASSPSLGATGELFF. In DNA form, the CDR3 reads TGCGCCAGCAGCCCAAGCCTGGGGGCCACCGGGGAGCTGTTTTTT.

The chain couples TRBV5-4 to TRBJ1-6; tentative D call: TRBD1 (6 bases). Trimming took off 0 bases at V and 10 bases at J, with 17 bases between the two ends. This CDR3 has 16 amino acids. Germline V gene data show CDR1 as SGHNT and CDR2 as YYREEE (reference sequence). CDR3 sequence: CASSLAARGEGSPLHF. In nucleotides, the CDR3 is TGTGCCAGCAGCTTGGCGGCCAGGGGCGAGGGGTCACCCCTCCACTTT. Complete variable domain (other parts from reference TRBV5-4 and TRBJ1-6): ETGVTQSPTHLIKTRGQQVTLRCSSQSGHNTVSWYQQALGQGPQFIFQYYREEENGRGNFPPRFSGLQFPNYSSELNVNALELDDSALYLCASSLAARGEGSPLHFGNGTRLTVT.

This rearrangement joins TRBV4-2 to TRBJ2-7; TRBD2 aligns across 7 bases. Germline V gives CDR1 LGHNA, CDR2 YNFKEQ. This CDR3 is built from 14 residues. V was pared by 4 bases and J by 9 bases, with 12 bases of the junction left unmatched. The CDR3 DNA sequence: TGTGCCAGCAGCCCACTCGGGAGACCGGGGGGGCAGTACTTC. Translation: CASSPLGRPGGQYF.

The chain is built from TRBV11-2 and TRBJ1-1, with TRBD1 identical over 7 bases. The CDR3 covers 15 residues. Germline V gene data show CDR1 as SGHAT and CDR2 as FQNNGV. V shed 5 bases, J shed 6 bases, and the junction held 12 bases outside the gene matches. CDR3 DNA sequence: TGTGCCAGCAGCCTCATGGTAGGGGGCTACTCTGAAGCTTTCTTT. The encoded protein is CASSLMVGGYSEAFF.

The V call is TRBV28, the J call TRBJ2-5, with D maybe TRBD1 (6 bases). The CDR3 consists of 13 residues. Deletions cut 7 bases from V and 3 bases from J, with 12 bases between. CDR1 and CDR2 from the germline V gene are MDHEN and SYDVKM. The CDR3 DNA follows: TGTGCCAGCACCCAGGGACAAGAAGAGACCCAGTACTTC. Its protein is CASTQGQEETQYF.

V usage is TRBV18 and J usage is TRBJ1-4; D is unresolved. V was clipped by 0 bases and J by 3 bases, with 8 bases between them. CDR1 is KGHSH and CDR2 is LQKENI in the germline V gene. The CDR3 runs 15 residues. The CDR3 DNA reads TGTGCCAGCTCACCACCTTCGCGGCCTAATGAAAAACTGTTTTTT. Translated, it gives CASSPPSRPNEKLFF.

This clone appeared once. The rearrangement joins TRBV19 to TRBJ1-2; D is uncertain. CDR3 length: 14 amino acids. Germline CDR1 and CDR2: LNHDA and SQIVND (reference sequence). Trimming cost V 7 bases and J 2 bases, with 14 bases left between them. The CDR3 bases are TGTGCCAGTACTCCAGCGGGCAGAAACTATGGCTACACCTTC. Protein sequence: CASTPAGRNYGYTF.

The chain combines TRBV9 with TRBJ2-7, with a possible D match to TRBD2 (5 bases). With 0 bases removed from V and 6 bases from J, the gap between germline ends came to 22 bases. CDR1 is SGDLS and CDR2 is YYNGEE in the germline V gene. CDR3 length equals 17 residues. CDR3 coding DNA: TGTGCCAGCAGCGTAGGTCTTGAGAGGGCAACAGTGGGCGAGCAGTACTTC. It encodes CASSVGLERATVGEQYF.

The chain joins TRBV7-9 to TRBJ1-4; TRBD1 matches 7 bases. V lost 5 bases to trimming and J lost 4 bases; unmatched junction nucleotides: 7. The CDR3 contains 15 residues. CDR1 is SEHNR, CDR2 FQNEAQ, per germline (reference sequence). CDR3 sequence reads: CASSTKGALNEKLFF. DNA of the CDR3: TGTGCCAGCAGCACAAAGGGGGCTCTTAATGAAAAACTGTTTTTT.

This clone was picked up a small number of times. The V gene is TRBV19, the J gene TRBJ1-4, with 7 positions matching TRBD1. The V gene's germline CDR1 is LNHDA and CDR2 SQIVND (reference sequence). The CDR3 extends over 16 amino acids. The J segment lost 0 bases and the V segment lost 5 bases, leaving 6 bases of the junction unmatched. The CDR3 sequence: CASSYRGQATNEKLFF. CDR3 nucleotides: TGTGCCAGTAGTTACCGAGGACAGGCAACTAATGAAAAACTGTTTTTT.

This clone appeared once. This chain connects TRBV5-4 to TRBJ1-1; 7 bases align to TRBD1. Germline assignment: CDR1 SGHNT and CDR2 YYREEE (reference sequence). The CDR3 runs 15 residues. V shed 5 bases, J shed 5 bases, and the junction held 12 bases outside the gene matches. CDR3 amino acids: CASSWAQGVRTEAFF. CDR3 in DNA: TGTGCCAGCAGTTGGGCGCAGGGGGTCCGTACTGAAGCTTTCTTT. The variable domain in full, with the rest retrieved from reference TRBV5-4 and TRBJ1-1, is ETGVTQSPTHLIKTRGQQVTLRCSSQSGHNTVSWYQQALGQGPQFIFQYYREEENGRGNFPPRFSGLQFPNYSSELNVNALELDDSALYLCASSWAQGVRTEAFFGQGTRLTVV.

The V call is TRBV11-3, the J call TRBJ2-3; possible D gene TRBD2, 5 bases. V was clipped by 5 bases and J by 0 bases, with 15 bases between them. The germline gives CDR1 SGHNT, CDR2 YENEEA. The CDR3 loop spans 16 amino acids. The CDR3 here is CASSPGLIHSTDTQYF. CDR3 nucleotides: TGTGCCAGCAGCCCCGGACTGATCCACAGCACAGATACGCAGTATTTT.

The CDR3 spells CASSTGRSGYTEAFF. DNA of the CDR3: TGTGCCAGCAGCACAGGACGGTCCGGGTACACTGAAGCTTTCTTT. J is TRBJ1-1 and V is TRBV7-9; D might be TRBD1 (5 bases). Germline V CDR1 and CDR2: SEHNR, FQNEAQ (reference sequence). The CDR3 has 15 amino acids. V was clipped by 5 bases and J by 3 bases, with 16 bases between them.

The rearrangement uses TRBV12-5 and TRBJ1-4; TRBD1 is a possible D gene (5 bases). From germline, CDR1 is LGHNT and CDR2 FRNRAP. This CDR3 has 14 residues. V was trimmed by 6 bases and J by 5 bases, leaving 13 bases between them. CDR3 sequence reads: CASGLGLLNEKLFF. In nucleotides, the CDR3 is TGTGCTAGTGGCCTGGGACTGCTGAATGAAAAACTGTTTTTT. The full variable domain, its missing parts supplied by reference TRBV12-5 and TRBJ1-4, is DARVTQTPRHKVTEMGQEVTMRCQPILGHNTVFWYRQTMMQGLELLAYFRNRAPLDDSGMPKDRFSAEMPDATLATLKIQPSEPRDSAVYFCASGLGLLNEKLFFGSGTQLSVL.

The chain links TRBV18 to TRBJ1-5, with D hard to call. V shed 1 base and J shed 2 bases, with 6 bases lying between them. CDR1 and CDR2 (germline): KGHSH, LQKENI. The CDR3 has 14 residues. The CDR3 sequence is CASSPLGGNQPQHF. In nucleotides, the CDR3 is TGTGCCAGCTCACCACTGGGAGGCAATCAGCCCCAGCATTTT.

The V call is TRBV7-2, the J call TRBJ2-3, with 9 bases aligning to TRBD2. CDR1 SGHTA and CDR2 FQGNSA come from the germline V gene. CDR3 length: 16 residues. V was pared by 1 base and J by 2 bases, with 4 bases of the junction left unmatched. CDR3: CASSLGAGGPTDTQYF. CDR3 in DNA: TGTGCCAGCAGCTTAGGGGCGGGGGGGCCCACAGATACGCAGTATTTT.

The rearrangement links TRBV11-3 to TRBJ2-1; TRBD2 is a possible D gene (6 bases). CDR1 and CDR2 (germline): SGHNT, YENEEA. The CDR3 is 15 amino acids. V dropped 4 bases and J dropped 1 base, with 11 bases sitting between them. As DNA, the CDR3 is TGTGCCAGCAGCTCTGGGGCGGGGTCCTACAATGAGCAGTTCTTC. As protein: CASSSGAGSYNEQFF.

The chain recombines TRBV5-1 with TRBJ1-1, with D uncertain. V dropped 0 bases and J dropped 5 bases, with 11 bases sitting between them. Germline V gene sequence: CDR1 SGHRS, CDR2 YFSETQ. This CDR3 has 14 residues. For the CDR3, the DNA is TGCGCCAGCAGCTTGGGACTAATAGGTACTGAAGCTTTCTTT. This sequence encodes CASSLGLIGTEAFF.

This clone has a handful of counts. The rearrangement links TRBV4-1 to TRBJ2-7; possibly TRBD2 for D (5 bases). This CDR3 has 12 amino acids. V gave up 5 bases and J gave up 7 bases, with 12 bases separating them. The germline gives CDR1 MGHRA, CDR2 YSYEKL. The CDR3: CASSSLPGEQYF. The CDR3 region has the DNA TGCGCCAGCAGCTCCCTGCCGGGAGAGCAGTACTTC.

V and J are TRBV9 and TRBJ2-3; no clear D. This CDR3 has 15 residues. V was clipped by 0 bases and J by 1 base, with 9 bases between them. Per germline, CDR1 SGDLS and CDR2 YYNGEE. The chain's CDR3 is CASSVVVGRTDTQYF. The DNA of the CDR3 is TGTGCCAGCAGCGTAGTGGTGGGCCGCACAGATACGCAGTATTTT.

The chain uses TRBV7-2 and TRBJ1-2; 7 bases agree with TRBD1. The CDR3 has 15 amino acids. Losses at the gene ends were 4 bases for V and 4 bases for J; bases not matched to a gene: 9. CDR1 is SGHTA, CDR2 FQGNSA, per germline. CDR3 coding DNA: TGTGCCAGCAGCTCCGACAGGGCTGCCAGCTATGGCTACACCTTC. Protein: CASSSDRAASYGYTF.

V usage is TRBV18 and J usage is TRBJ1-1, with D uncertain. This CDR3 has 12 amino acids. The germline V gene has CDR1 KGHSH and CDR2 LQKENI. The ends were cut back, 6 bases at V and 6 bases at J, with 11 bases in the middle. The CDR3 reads CASSPRRAEAFF. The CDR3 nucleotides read TGTGCCAGCTCCCCGAGGAGGGCTGAAGCTTTCTTT.

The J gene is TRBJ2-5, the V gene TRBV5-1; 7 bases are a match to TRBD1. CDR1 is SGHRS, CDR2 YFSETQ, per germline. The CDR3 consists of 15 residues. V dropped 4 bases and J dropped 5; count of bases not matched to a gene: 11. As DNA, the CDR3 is TGCGCCAGCAGCGGTAACCGGGAAGGGGGCGAGACCCAGTACTTC. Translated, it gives CASSGNREGGETQYF.

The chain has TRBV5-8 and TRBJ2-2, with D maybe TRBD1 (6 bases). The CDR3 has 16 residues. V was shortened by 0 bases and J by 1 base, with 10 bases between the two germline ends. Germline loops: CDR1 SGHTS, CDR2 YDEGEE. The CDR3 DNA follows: TGTGCCAGCAGCTTGGGGACAGCCCTGAACACCGGGGAGCTGTTTTTT. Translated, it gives CASSLGTALNTGELFF.

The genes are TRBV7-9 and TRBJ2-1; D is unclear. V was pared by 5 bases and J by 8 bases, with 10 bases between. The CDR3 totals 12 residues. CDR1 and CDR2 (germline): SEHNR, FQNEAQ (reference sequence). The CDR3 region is CASSQTLHEQFF. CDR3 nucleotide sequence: TGTGCCAGCAGCCAAACTCTACATGAGCAGTTCTTC.